The next 32 T cell receptor beta chains were all read from a single sample in a study of OX40 agonist ivuxolimab in advanced cancers. Data came from immunoSEQ multiplex PCR; TCRdb stores just in-frame clones and leaves some out. The sample shows more than 65,000 clones, 84% of them seen only once. Sequenced here: CD4+ or CD8+ T cells sorted from blood, sampled in a trial of the OX40 agonist ivuxolimab. All receptors derive from an adult with an advanced solid tumor such as melanoma, head and neck, liver or kidney cancer.

The rearrangement links TRBV28 to TRBJ2-1; 9 nucleotides line up with TRBD2. The CDR3 totals 13 residues. The germline V gene encodes CDR1 MDHEN and CDR2 SYDVKM. The ends lost 2 bases at V and 9 bases at J; junction bases unmatched: 2. The CDR3 bases are TGTGCCAGCAGTTTACTAGCGGGGACTGAGCAGTTCTTC. Protein sequence: CASSLLAGTEQFF.

V and J are TRBV7-3 and TRBJ2-1; D unresolved. The CDR3 has 14 amino acids. Looked up from germline, CDR1 is SGHTA and CDR2 is FQGTGA. Trimming shortened V by 1 base and J by 3 bases, and 7 bases separated the two germline ends. The CDR3 here is CASSLKPDYNEQFF. In DNA, the CDR3 is TGTGCCAGCAGCTTAAAACCCGACTACAATGAGCAGTTCTTC.

The rearrangement links TRBV15 to TRBJ1-1; D unclear. Germline lookup yields CDR1 LNHNV and CDR2 YYDKDF (reference sequence). Trimming left V 2 bases short and J 3 bases short, with 7 bases between. The CDR3 runs to 13 residues. CDR3 sequence: CATSRKAYTEAFF. In DNA, the CDR3 is TGTGCCACCAGCAGAAAGGCTTACACTGAAGCTTTCTTT.

J is TRBJ2-3 and V is TRBV5-1; D not resolved. Trimming pared 2 bases from V and 2 bases from J, leaving 3 bases between. The CDR3 extends over 12 amino acids. From germline, CDR1 is SGHRS and CDR2 YFSETQ. For the CDR3, the DNA is TGCGCCAGCAGCTTTAACACAGATACGCAGTATTTT. Protein sequence: CASSFNTDTQYF.

The chain combines TRBV6-5 with TRBJ1-5; 9 bases align to TRBD1. The CDR3 has 14 amino acids. V dropped 6 bases and J dropped 2; count of bases not matched to a gene: 2. Looked up from germline, CDR1 is MNHEY and CDR2 is SVGAGI. The CDR3 sequence: CASSHRGRNQPQHF. CDR3 nucleotides: TGTGCCAGCAGCCACAGGGGGCGCAATCAGCCCCAGCATTTT.

This rearrangement joins TRBV6-5 to TRBJ1-6; no clear D. V lost 6 bases and J lost 7, with 10 bases in between. The CDR3 length is 13 residues. The germline gives CDR1 MNHEY, CDR2 SVGAGI. The DNA for the CDR3 is TGTGCCAGCAGAGCGGACGGGAATTCACCCCTCCACTTT. It translates to CASRADGNSPLHF.

This clone rates as medium-sized. The rearrangement joins TRBV7-9 to TRBJ1-6; D is unresolved. This CDR3 has 12 amino acids. Germline loops: CDR1 SEHNR, CDR2 FQNEAQ (reference sequence). V was pared by 5 bases and J by 7 bases, with 6 bases between. CDR3 loop: CASSIQNSPLHF. CDR3 DNA: TGTGCCAGCAGCATACAGAATTCACCCCTCCACTTT.

The V gene is TRBV7-2, the J gene TRBJ1-2; no clear D gene. Per germline, CDR1 SGHTA and CDR2 FQGNSA. V shed 3 bases and J shed 2 bases, with 13 bases lying between them. The CDR3 extends over 15 amino acids. CDR3 coding DNA: TGTGCCAGCAGCTTTATCTCCCAGAAAAACTATGGCTACACCTTC. This sequence encodes CASSFISQKNYGYTF.

The V and J genes are TRBV18 and TRBJ1-5, with 7 bases matching TRBD1. This CDR3 is 15 amino acids long. The trim removed 6 bases at V and 5 bases at J, leaving 10 bases unmatched. Germline CDR1 KGHSH, CDR2 LQKENI. CDR3 nucleotide sequence: TGTGCCAGCTCTCAAAACACAGGGGCAGATCAGCCCCAGCATTTT. Translation: CASSQNTGADQPQHF.

The gene calls are TRBV10-3 and TRBJ1-2; perhaps TRBD1 as D (5 bases). Germline values: CDR1 ENHRY, CDR2 SYGVKD. Deletions cut 7 bases from V and 7 bases from J, with 13 bases between. The CDR3 has 12 residues. DNA for the CDR3: TGTGCCATCACCGCGGACATAGGTGGCTACACCTTC. Protein product: CAITADIGGYTF.

V gene TRBV27 combines with J gene TRBJ2-2; 8 bases match TRBD2. The CDR3 runs to 15 residues. V was pared by 5 bases and J by 5 bases, with 7 bases of the junction left unmatched. Germline lookup yields CDR1 MNHEY and CDR2 SMNVEV (reference sequence). For the CDR3, the DNA is TGTGCCAGCAGTCCGCGGGGGGTCTCAACCGGGGAGCTGTTTTTT. Its protein product is CASSPRGVSTGELFF.

This chain joins TRBV5-1 and TRBJ1-6; TRBD1 aligns across 7 bases. The junction had 3 bases not matched to a gene; V was cut back by 4 bases and J by 5 bases. In germline, CDR1 is SGHRS, CDR2 YFSETQ. This CDR3 region has 14 residues. CDR3 residues: CASSQDRNNSPLHF. In DNA form, the CDR3 reads TGCGCCAGCAGCCAGGACAGGAATAATTCACCCCTCCACTTT. Looking up the rest from reference TRBV5-1 and TRBJ1-6 gives the full variable domain: KAGVTQTPRYLIKTRGQQVTLSCSPISGHRSVSWYQQTPGQGLQFLFEYFSETQRNKGNFPGRFSGRQFSNSRSEMNVSTLELGDSALYLCASSQDRNNSPLHFGNGTRLTVT.

A word on this clone: A read error may produce the germline difference seen at one junction end. The rearrangement links TRBV5-6 to TRBJ2-2; 9 bases align to TRBD1. Germline CDR1 is SGHDT and CDR2 is YYEEEE. The CDR3 is 17 amino acids. DNA for the CDR3: TGTGCCAGCAACTTGGGGGTAGGACAGGGGTACACCGGGGAGCTGTTTTTT. Amino acids: CASNLGVGQGYTGELFF.

The chain carries TRBV11-2 and TRBJ2-1; 9 nucleotides align to TRBD2. V lost 1 base to trimming and J lost 4 bases; unmatched junction nucleotides: 5. Germline loops: CDR1 SGHAT, CDR2 FQNNGV. The CDR3 has 16 residues. CDR3 residues: CASSLGHAGGYNEQFF. CDR3 sequence (DNA): TGTGCCAGCAGCTTAGGTCACGCGGGGGGGTACAATGAGCAGTTCTTC.

The V call is TRBV7-6, the J call TRBJ2-5, with 7 bases identical to TRBD2. The ends lost 5 bases at V and 7 bases at J; junction bases unmatched: 10. Germline-derived CDR1 and CDR2 are SGHVS and FNYEAQ. This CDR3 spans 14 amino acids. CDR3 sequence: CASSRGLVGGTQYF. The CDR3 nucleotides read TGTGCCAGCAGCCGTGGACTAGTAGGAGGGACCCAGTACTTC.

The chain carries TRBV5-1 and TRBJ2-2, with D unresolved. The CDR3 runs to 14 residues. CDR1 SGHRS and CDR2 YFSETQ come from the germline V gene. V gave up 0 bases and J gave up 5 bases, with 8 bases separating them. CDR3 nucleotides: TGCGCCAGCAGCTTGGAGGGCGTGACCGGGGAGCTGTTTTTT. It translates to CASSLEGVTGELFF.

V and J are TRBV28 and TRBJ2-1; D is unclear. Looked up from germline, CDR1 is MDHEN and CDR2 is SYDVKM. V lost 2 bases, J lost 0 bases, and 5 bases lay in between. This CDR3 region has 14 residues. CDR3 coding DNA: TGTGCCAGCAGTTTAGTGAGCTCCTACAATGAGCAGTTCTTC. Its translation: CASSLVSSYNEQFF.

The gene calls are TRBV5-1 and TRBJ1-4, with 7 bases fitting TRBD1. V gave up 0 bases and J gave up 3 bases; unmatched junction bases: 2. The germline gives CDR1 SGHRS, CDR2 YFSETQ. This CDR3 has 15 residues. This chain's CDR3 is CASSLGTGANEKLFF. The CDR3 region has the DNA TGCGCCAGCAGCTTGGGGACAGGTGCTAATGAAAAACTGTTTTTT.

J is TRBJ1-2 and V is TRBV4-3; D might be TRBD1 (5 bases). The CDR3 spans 17 residues. V lost 0 bases and J lost 7, with 21 bases in between. The germline V gene encodes CDR1 LGHNA and CDR2 YSLEER. The CDR3 DNA reads TGCGCCAGCAGCCAAGATGAGGGGCAAGGCTGGGTGTCTGGCTACACCTTC. It specifies CASSQDEGQGWVSGYTF.

The chain has TRBV4-1 and TRBJ1-1; no clear D gene. The V and J ends lost 1 base and 10 bases respectively, with 13 bases between them. The CDR3 sequence is 13 residues long. The germline gives CDR1 MGHRA, CDR2 YSYEKL. This CDR3 reads CASSQVELDRAFF. CDR3 coding DNA: TGCGCCAGCAGCCAAGTAGAATTAGATCGAGCTTTCTTT.

The V and J genes are TRBV6-5 and TRBJ1-5, with unresolved D. The CDR3 runs to 15 residues. Per the germline V gene, CDR1 is MNHEY and CDR2 is SVGAGI. The V and J ends lost 6 bases and 0 bases respectively, with 12 bases between them. CDR3 sequence reads: CASSPNWDSNQPQHF. As DNA, the CDR3 is TGTGCCAGCAGCCCCAATTGGGATAGCAATCAGCCCCAGCATTTT.

This clone showed up many times. This chain connects TRBV2 to TRBJ1-2; possibly TRBD1 for D (5 bases). The CDR3 totals 13 residues. CDR1 and CDR2 (germline): SNHLY, FYNNEI. V lost 7 bases, J lost 2 bases, and 11 bases lay in between. In DNA form, the CDR3 reads TGTGCCAGCATTCCGCAGGGAAACTATGGCTACACCTTC. Its translation: CASIPQGNYGYTF.

The chain recombines TRBV2 with TRBJ2-7; 7 nucleotides agree with TRBD1. This CDR3 is built from 14 residues. V dropped 5 bases and J dropped 2; count of bases not matched to a gene: 6. Germline V gene data show CDR1 as SNHLY and CDR2 as FYNNEI. CDR3 loop: CASSTGTAPYEQYF. The CDR3 bases are TGTGCCAGCAGTACTGGGACAGCCCCCTACGAGCAGTACTTC.

The chain couples TRBV5-1 to TRBJ1-1; 7 nucleotides match TRBD1. The V gene end was trimmed by 4 bases and the J gene end by 5 bases; junction bases not matched to a gene: 14. Germline-derived CDR1 and CDR2 are SGHRS and YFSETQ. The CDR3 is 16 amino acids. The CDR3 region is CASSPTQGGEGTEAFF. The CDR3 nucleotides are TGCGCCAGCAGCCCCACCCAGGGGGGAGAGGGTACTGAAGCTTTCTTT.

The chain joins TRBV5-1 to TRBJ2-3; D gene ambiguous. Deletions cut 5 bases from V and 5 bases from J, with 12 bases between. The CDR3 spans 13 residues. Germline values: CDR1 SGHRS, CDR2 YFSETQ. The CDR3 sequence is CASSFLPGDTQYF. Here the CDR3 DNA reads TGCGCCAGCAGTTTCTTACCGGGAGATACGCAGTATTTT.

This chain joins TRBV5-1 and TRBJ2-6; TRBD1 might be the D (5 bases). The germline CDR1 and CDR2 sequences are SGHRS and YFSETQ. The V end lost 4 bases, the J end lost 2 bases, and 16 bases lay between the germline ends. The CDR3 is 17 residues long. Written as DNA, the CDR3 is TGCGCCAGCAGCCAGGGAATATGGAGAACTGGGGCCAACGTCCTGACTTTC. This translates into CASSQGIWRTGANVLTF.

The gene calls are TRBV5-8 and TRBJ1-6; D is undetermined. Germline CDR1 and CDR2: SGHTS and YDEGEE. The length of the CDR3 is 14 residues. Trimming took 4 bases from V and 10 from J, leaving 15 bases between them. The DNA of the CDR3 is TGTGCCAGCAGCCCCCTGGAGGTTCGGTCACCCCTCCACTTT. Translated: CASSPLEVRSPLHF.

The chain has TRBV7-9 and TRBJ2-3; TRBD1 matches at 9 bases. The junction had 2 bases not matched to a gene; V was cut back by 3 bases and J by 4 bases. CDR3 size: 14 residues. Germline V gene data show CDR1 as SEHNR and CDR2 as FQNEAQ (reference sequence). CDR3 sequence: CASSFGTGPDTQYF. The CDR3 bases are TGTGCCAGCAGCTTTGGGACAGGGCCAGATACGCAGTATTTT.

This chain joins TRBV6-5 and TRBJ1-4; possible D gene TRBD1, 6 bases. The CDR3 runs 15 residues. Trimming left V 2 bases short and J 3 bases short, with 10 bases between. The germline CDR1 and CDR2 sequences are MNHEY and SVGAGI. The CDR3 nucleotides read TGTGCCAGCAGTTACCTGGGGGCTCCTAATGAAAAACTGTTTTTT. Amino acid sequence: CASSYLGAPNEKLFF.

The chain employs TRBV4-3 and TRBJ2-1; TRBD2 matches 11 bases. CDR1 and CDR2 from the germline V gene are LGHNA and YSLEER. This CDR3 has 15 amino acids. The V gene end was trimmed by 4 bases and the J gene end by 8 bases; junction bases not matched to a gene: 7. The CDR3 DNA is TGCGCCAGCAGCCTCACCGGGACTAGCGGCTATGAGCAGTTCTTC. Its protein is CASSLTGTSGYEQFF.

The V and J genes are TRBV7-2 and TRBJ2-5; D gene ambiguous. Germline V lookup: CDR1 SGHTA, CDR2 FQGNSA. The germline V and J ends were trimmed by 5 bases and 5 bases, with 9 bases remaining between them. CDR3 length equals 12 residues. The CDR3 DNA follows: TGTGCCAGCAGCAGAATTCGGGAGACCCAGTACTTC. Translating it yields CASSRIRETQYF.

The CDR3 sequence is CASTRVVSGFTEAFF. The CDR3 nucleotides read TGTGCCAGCACCCGTGTCGTATCGGGGTTCACTGAAGCTTTCTTT. This chain links TRBV27 with TRBJ1-1, with no clear D. CDR1 and CDR2 from the germline V gene are MNHEY and SMNVEV (reference sequence). V shed 7 bases and J shed 4 bases, with 19 bases lying between them. There are 15 residues in the CDR3.